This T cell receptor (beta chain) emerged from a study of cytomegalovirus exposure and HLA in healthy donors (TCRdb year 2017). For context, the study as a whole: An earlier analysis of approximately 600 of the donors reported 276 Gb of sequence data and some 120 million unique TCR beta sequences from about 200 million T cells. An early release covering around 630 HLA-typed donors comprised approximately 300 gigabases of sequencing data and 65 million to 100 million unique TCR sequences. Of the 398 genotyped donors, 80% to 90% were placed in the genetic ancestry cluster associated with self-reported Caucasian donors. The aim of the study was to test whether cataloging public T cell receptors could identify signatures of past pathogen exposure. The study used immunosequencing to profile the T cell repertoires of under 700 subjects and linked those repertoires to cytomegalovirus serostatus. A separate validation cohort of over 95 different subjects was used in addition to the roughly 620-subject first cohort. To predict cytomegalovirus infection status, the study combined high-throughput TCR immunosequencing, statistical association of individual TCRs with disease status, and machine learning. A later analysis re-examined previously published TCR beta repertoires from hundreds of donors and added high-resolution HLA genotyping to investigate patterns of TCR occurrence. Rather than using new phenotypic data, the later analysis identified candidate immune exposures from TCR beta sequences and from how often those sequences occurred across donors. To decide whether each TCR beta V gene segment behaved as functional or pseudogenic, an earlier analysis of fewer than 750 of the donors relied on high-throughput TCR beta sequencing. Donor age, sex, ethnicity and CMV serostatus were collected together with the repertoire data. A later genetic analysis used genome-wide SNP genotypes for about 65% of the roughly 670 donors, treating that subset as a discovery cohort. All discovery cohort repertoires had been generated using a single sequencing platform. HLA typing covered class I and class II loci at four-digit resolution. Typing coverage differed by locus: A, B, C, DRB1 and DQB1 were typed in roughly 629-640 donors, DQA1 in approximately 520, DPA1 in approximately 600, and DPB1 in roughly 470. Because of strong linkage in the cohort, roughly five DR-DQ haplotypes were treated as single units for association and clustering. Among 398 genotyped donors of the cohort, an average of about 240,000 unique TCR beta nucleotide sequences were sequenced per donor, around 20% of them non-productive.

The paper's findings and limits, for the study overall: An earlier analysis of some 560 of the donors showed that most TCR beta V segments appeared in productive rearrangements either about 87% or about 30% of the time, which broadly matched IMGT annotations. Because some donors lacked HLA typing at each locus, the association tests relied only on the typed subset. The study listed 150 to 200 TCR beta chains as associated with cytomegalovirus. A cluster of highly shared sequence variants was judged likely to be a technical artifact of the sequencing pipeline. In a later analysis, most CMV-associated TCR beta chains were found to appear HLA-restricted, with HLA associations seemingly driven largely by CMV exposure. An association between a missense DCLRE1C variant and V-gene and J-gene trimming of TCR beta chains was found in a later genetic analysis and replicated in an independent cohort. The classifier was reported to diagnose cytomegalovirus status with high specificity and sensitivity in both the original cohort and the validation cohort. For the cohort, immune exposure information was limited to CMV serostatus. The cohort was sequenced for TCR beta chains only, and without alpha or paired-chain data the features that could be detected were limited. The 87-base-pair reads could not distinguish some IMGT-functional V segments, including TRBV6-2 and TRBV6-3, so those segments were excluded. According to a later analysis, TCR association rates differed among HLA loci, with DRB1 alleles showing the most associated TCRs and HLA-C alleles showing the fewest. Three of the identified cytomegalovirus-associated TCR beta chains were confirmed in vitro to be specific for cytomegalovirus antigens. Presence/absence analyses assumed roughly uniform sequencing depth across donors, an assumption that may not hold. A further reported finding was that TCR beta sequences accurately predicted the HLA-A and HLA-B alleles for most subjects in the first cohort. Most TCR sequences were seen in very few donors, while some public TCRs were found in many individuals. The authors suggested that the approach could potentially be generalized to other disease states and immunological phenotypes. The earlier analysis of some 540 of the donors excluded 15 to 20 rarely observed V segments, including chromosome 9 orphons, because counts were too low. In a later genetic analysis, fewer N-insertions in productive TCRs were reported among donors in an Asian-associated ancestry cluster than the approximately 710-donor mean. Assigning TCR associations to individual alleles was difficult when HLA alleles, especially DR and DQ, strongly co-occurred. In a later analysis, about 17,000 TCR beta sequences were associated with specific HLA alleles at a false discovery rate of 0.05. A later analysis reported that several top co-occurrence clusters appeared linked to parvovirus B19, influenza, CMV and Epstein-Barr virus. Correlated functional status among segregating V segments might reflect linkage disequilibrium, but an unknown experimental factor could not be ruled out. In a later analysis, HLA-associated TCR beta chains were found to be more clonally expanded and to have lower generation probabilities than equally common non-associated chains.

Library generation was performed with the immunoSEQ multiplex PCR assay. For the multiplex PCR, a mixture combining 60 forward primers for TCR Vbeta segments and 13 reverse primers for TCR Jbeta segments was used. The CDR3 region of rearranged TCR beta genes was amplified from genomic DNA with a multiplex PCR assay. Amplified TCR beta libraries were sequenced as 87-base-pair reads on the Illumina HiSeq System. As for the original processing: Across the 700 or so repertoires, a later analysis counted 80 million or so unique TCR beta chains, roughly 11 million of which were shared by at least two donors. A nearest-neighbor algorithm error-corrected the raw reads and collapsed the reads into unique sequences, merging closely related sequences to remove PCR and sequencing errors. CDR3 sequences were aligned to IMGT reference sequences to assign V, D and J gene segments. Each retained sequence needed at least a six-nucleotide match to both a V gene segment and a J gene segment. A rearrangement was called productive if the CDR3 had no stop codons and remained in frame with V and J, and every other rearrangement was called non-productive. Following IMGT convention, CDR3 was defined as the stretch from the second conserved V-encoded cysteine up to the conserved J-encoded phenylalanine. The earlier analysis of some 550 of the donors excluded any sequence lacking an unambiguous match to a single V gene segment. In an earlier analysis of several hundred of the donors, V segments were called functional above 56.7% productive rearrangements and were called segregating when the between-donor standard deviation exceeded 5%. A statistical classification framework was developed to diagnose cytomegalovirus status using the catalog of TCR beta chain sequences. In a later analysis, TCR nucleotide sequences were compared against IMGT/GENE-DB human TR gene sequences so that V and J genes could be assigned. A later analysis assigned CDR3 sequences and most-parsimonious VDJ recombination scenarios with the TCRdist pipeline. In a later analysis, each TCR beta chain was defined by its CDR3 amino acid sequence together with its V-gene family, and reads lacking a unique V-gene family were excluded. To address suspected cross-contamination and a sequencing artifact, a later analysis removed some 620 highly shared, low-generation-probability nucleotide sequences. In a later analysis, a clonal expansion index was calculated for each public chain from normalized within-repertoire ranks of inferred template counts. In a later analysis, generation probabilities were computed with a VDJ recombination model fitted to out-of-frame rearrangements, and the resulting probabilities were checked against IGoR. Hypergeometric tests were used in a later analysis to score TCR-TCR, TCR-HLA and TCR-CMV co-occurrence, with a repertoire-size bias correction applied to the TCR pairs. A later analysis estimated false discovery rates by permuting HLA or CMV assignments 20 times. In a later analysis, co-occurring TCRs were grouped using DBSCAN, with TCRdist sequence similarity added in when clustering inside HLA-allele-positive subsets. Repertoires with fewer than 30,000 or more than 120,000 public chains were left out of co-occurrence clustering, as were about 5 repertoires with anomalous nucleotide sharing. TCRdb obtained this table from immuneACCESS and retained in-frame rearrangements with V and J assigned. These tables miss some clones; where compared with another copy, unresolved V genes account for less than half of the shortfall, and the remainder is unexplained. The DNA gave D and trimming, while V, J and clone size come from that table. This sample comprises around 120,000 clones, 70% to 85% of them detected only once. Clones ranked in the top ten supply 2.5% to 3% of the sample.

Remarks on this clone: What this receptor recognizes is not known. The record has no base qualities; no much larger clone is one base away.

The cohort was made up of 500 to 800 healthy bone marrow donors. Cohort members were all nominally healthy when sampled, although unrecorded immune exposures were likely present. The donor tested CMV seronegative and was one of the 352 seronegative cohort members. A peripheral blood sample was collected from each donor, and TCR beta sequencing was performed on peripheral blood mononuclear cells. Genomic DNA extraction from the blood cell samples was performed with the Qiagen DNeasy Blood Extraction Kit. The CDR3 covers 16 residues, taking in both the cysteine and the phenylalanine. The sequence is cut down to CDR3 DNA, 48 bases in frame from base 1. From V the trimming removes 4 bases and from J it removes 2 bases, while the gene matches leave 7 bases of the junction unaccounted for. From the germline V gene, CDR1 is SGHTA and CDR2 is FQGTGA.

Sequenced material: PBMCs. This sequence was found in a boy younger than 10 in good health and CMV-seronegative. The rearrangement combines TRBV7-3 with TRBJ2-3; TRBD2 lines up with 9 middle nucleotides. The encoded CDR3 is CASSYGAGGFTDTQYF. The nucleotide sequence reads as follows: TGTGCCAGCAGCTACGGAGCGGGAGGATTCACAGATACGCAGTATTTT.